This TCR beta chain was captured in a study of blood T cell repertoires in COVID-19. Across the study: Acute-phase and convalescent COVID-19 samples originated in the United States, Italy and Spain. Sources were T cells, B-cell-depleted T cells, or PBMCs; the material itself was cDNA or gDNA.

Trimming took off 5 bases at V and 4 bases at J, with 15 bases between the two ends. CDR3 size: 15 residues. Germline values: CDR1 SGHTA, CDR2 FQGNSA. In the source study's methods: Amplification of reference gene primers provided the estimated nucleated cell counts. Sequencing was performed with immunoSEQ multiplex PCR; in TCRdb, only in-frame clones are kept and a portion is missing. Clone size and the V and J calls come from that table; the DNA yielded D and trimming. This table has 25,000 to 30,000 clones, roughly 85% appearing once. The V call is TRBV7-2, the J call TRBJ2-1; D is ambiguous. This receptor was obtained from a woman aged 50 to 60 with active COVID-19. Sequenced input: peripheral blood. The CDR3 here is CASSATISSYNEQFF. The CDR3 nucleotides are TGTGCCAGCAGCGCAACAATCAGTTCTTACAATGAGCAGTTCTTC.